The present T cell receptor (beta chain) was sequenced within a study of blood T cell repertoires in COVID-19. The overall study: Sources were T cells, B-cell-depleted T cells, or PBMCs; the material itself was cDNA or gDNA.

Generated by immunoSEQ multiplex PCR, the TCRdb table keeps only in-frame clones and is missing some. The table has 60,000 to 70,000 clones, approximately 86% seen once; the top ten hold more than 1.4%. V was cut by 2 bases and J by 0 bases, with 7 bases left in between. Germline CDR1 SEHNR, CDR2 FQNEAQ (reference sequence). This CDR3 contains 14 residues. This receptor was taken from a woman aged 55-69 years with acute or convalescent COVID-19. The chain joins TRBV7-9 to TRBJ1-2; no clear D gene. Sample: peripheral blood. In nucleotides, the CDR3 is TGTGCCAGCAGCTTACAGGTTTCTAACTATGGCTACACCTTC. It is translated as CASSLQVSNYGYTF.